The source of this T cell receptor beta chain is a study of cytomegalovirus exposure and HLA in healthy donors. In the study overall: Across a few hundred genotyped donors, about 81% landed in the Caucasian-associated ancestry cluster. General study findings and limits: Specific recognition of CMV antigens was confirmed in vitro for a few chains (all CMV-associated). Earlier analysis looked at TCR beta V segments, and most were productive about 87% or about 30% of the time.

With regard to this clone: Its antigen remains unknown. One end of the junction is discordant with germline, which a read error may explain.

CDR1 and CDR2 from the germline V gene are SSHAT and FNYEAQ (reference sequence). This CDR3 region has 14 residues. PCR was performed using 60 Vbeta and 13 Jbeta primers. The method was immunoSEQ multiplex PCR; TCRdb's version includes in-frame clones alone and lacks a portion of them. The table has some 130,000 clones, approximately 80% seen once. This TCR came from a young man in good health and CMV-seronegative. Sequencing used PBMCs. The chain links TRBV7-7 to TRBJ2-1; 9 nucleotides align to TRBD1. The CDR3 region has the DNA TGTGCTAGCAGCTTAGGGACAGGGTCGGCTGAGCAGTTCTTC. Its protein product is CASSLGTGSAEQFF.